These 32 T cell receptor beta chains originate from one sample sequenced in a study of Graves' ophthalmopathy and Graves' hyperthyroidism. Amplification from RNA transcripts yielded the TCR beta CDR3 regions. In the first round, RT-PCR was carried out with HTBI primers, and a multiplex PCR formed the second round. TCRdb independently ran MiXCR on the multiplex PCR reads; one entry per CDR3 protein. The repertoire holds around 400,000 distinct CDR3 sequences, 21% seen once, with around 3.1% in the top ten. Input material: peripheral blood. The origin of the receptors is a woman aged 18-29 years with stable Graves' hyperthyroidism.

This clonotype was observed at least ten times. V is TRBV6-2 or TRBV6-3 and J is TRBJ1-1, with no clear D. Deletions cut 5 bases from V and 6 bases from J, with 13 bases between. CDR3 length: 13 residues. Germline values: CDR1 MNHEY, CDR2 SVGEGT. CDR3 nucleotides: TGTGCCAGCAGTCTAGGGAGGGTCCCTGAAGCTTTCTTT. It specifies CASSLGRVPEAFF.

This clonotype appeared many times. The chain recombines TRBV10-2 with TRBJ1-5, with D maybe TRBD1 (6 bases). V lost 8 bases and J 0 bases, leaving 14 bases between the germline ends. The CDR3 contains 15 residues. From germline, CDR1 is WSHSY and CDR2 SAAADI. Here the CDR3 reads CASVDRTNSNQPQHF. Written as DNA, the CDR3 is TGCGCCAGCGTAGACAGGACTAATAGCAATCAGCCCCAGCATTTT.

This clonotype was observed many times. The chain recombines TRBV7-2 with TRBJ2-2; the D gene is possibly TRBD2 (5 bases). CDR1 SGHTA and CDR2 FQGNSA come from the germline V gene. Trimming shortened V by 5 bases and J by 5 bases, and 12 bases separated the two germline ends. This CDR3 comprises 14 residues. The CDR3 nucleotides are TGTGCCAGCAGCCTGGAGGCGAGTACCGGGGAGCTGTTTTTT. Residues: CASSLEASTGELFF.

The table lists this clonotype with many counts. The gene calls are TRBV11-1 and TRBJ2-2, with TRBD2 matching 7 bases. The CDR3 runs 16 residues. Germline V gives CDR1 SGHAT, CDR2 FQDESV (reference sequence). Trimming cost V 8 bases and J 5 bases; bases outside gene matches: 14. The CDR3 protein is CASLGSAGAGTGELFF. The DNA for the CDR3 is TGTGCCAGCCTAGGTTCCGCTGGAGCGGGGACCGGGGAGCTGTTTTTT.

The chain links TRBV12-3 or TRBV12-4 to TRBJ1-1, with 8 bases fitting TRBD1. The CDR3 runs 16 residues. The V gene end was trimmed by 1 base and the J gene end by 4 bases; junction bases not matched to a gene: 8. CDR3 in DNA: TGTGCCAGCAGTTTAGGGCAGGGGGCGCGAGGCACTGAAGCTTTCTTT. This codes for CASSLGQGARGTEAFF.

This clonotype was picked up many times. V and J are TRBV11-2 and TRBJ2-2; 9 positions agree with TRBD2. This CDR3 has 16 residues. CDR1 SGHAT and CDR2 FQNNGV come from the germline V gene. Trimming took 5 bases from V and 3 from J; bases not matched to a gene: 7. CDR3 loop: CASSARLAADTGELFF. CDR3 DNA: TGTGCCAGCAGCGCCCGACTAGCGGCGGACACCGGGGAGCTGTTTTTT.

This clonotype was found many times. The chain combines TRBV7-4 with TRBJ1-1; D is unresolved. Germline V gene sequence: CDR1 SGHVT, CDR2 SQSDAQ. The V and J ends lost 6 bases and 0 bases respectively, with 32 bases between them. The CDR3 covers 21 residues. CDR3 amino acids: CASRGSDRFITDEGLNTEAFF. The CDR3 DNA reads as TGTGCCAGCAGAGGCTCGGATAGGTTCATTACGGATGAGGGCTTGAACACTGAAGCTTTCTTT.

This clonotype has a count of ten or more. At one boundary the junction diverges from the germline segment, which might be a read error. The chain carries TRBV6-2 or TRBV6-3 and TRBJ2-4; no clear D. Germline V lookup: CDR1 MNHEY, CDR2 SVGEGT. CDR3 length equals 14 residues. The chain's CDR3 is CASSYVRMKNIKYF. In DNA, the CDR3 is TGTGCCAGCAGTTATGTGCGGATGAAAAACATTAAGTACTTC.

In its sample, this clonotype was seen many times. The genes are TRBV7-9 and TRBJ1-6; 7 bases are shared with TRBD1. The CDR3 has 14 amino acids. V gave up 4 bases and J gave up 7 bases; unmatched junction bases: 4. Germline CDR1 is SEHNR and CDR2 is FQNEAQ (reference sequence). The CDR3 loop reads CASSSRQGNSPLHF. The CDR3 coding sequence is TGTGCCAGCAGCTCGAGACAGGGCAATTCACCCCTCCACTTT.

This clonotype has at least ten counts. The rearrangement links TRBV27 to TRBJ2-7; 8 positions match TRBD1. The CDR3 runs 14 residues. V lost 3 bases and J lost 4; bases outside the gene matches: 5. Germline V gene data show CDR1 as MNHEY and CDR2 as SMNVEV (reference sequence). The CDR3 loop reads CASSFLQGAYEQYF. CDR3 bases: TGTGCCAGCAGTTTTTTGCAGGGGGCTTACGAGCAGTACTTC.

The V call is TRBV12-3 or TRBV12-4, the J call TRBJ1-5; the D is unclear. The CDR3 length is 16 residues. Trimming cost V 1 base and J 0 bases, with 10 bases left between them. As DNA, the CDR3 is TGTGCCAGCAGTTTAGAAGTCGTCCTTAGCAATCAGCCCCAGCATTTT. It is translated as CASSLEVVLSNQPQHF.

This clonotype came up many times. This chain links TRBV6-5 with TRBJ2-2, with D uncertain. The CDR3 has 13 amino acids. Germline CDR1 and CDR2: MNHEY and SVGAGI. Trimming pared 3 bases from V and 1 base from J, leaving 3 bases between. The CDR3 coding sequence is TGTGCCAGCAGTTATGTGAACACCGGGGAGCTGTTTTTT. The encoded protein is CASSYVNTGELFF.

This clonotype appeared many times. J is TRBJ2-3 and V is TRBV7-2, with 11 bases identical to TRBD2. The J segment lost 5 bases and the V segment lost 3 bases, leaving 4 bases of the junction unmatched. Germline V lookup: CDR1 SGHTA, CDR2 FQGNSA. CDR3 length: 15 residues. The DNA of the CDR3 is TGTGCCAGCAGCTTTAGCGGGAGGGCGATAGATACGCAGTATTTT. Protein product: CASSFSGRAIDTQYF.

This clonotype has ten or more counts. The chain carries TRBV4-3 and TRBJ2-7; D gene uncertain. The CDR3 contains 15 residues. Per the germline V gene, CDR1 is LGHNA and CDR2 is YSLEER. With 0 bases removed from V and 9 bases from J, the gap between germline ends came to 18 bases. CDR3 residues: CASSQDLAARLAQYF. In DNA form, the CDR3 reads TGCGCCAGCAGCCAAGATCTCGCGGCTAGACTGGCGCAGTACTTC.

The J gene is TRBJ1-5, the V gene TRBV20-1; D not certain. Germline loops: CDR1 DFQATT, CDR2 SNEGSKA (reference sequence). This CDR3 contains 13 residues. Deletions cut 5 bases from V and 1 base from J, with 9 bases between. This CDR3 is CSASRLSNQPQHF. CDR3 sequence (DNA): TGCAGTGCTTCCCGCCTCAGCAATCAGCCCCAGCATTTT.

This clonotype was seen ten or more times. V gene TRBV14 combines with J gene TRBJ1-2; no clear D. Germline CDR1 is SGHDN and CDR2 is FVKESK. The CDR3 totals 14 residues. The V and J ends lost 1 base and 8 bases respectively, with 14 bases between them. The CDR3 DNA follows: TGTGCCAGCAGCCAAGGAGGAGAAGGACGAGGCTACACCTTC. Encoded protein: CASSQGGEGRGYTF.

The genes are TRBV20-1 and TRBJ1-5; D is unresolved. The ends were cut back, 6 bases at V and 0 bases at J, with 15 bases in the middle. The CDR3 loop spans 15 amino acids. The V gene's germline CDR1 is DFQATT and CDR2 SNEGSKA (reference sequence). CDR3 protein: CSAVRLEYSNQPQHF. Written as DNA, the CDR3 is TGCAGTGCCGTTAGACTAGAATATAGCAATCAGCCCCAGCATTTT.

This clonotype appeared many times. This chain joins TRBV2 and TRBJ2-7, with D possibly TRBD2 on 7 matching bases. Per germline, CDR1 SNHLY and CDR2 FYNNEI. V was cut by 5 bases and J by 0 bases, with 17 bases left in between. The CDR3 is 16 residues long. The CDR3 loop is CASSRRTAGSSYEQYF. The DNA for the CDR3 is TGTGCCAGCAGTAGGAGGACAGCGGGGAGCTCCTACGAGCAGTACTTC.

The chain is built from TRBV28 and TRBJ2-5, with TRBD1 as a possible D gene (6 bases). V was cut by 4 bases and J by 5 bases, with 11 bases left in between. CDR3 length: 13 amino acids. CDR1 and CDR2 from the germline V gene are MDHEN and SYDVKM. CDR3 loop: CASSSTGRETQYF. The CDR3 nucleotides are TGTGCCAGCAGTTCGACAGGACGGGAGACCCAGTACTTC.

The chain carries TRBV6-5 and TRBJ2-7; no firm D call. Between the trimmed V and J ends, which lost 1 base and 0 bases, there was a span of 16 bases. Germline V CDR1 and CDR2: MNHEY, SVGAGI. The CDR3 extends over 17 amino acids. For the CDR3, the DNA is TGTGCCAGCAGTTACTTGAGACCCACACACCGCTCCTACGAGCAGTACTTC. The encoded protein is CASSYLRPTHRSYEQYF.

This chain uses TRBV5-1 with TRBJ1-2, with D tentatively TRBD1 (6 bases). The V end lost 4 bases, the J end lost 4 bases, and 14 bases lay between the germline ends. There are 14 residues in the CDR3. CDR1 is SGHRS, CDR2 YFSETQ, per germline. The CDR3 is CASSPQGLGYGYTF. The CDR3 DNA reads TGCGCCAGCAGCCCTCAGGGGTTGGGCTATGGCTACACCTTC.

In this sample, this clonotype turned up many times. The chain uses TRBV20-1 and TRBJ2-7; TRBD1 or TRBD2 may be the D gene (5 bases each). Germline loops: CDR1 DFQATT, CDR2 SNEGSKA (reference sequence). The germline V and J ends were trimmed by 3 bases and 9 bases, with 15 bases remaining between them. The CDR3 length is 12 residues. Written as DNA, the CDR3 is TGCAGTGCTAGGCCCCCCCGGGACGGGCAGTACTTC. The encoded protein is CSARPPRDGQYF.

This clonotype was detected many times. The chain couples TRBV20-1 to TRBJ1-4; maybe TRBD1 (5 bases). V was trimmed by 8 bases and J by 7 bases, leaving 14 bases between them. Germline values: CDR1 DFQATT, CDR2 SNEGSKA (reference sequence). CDR3 size: 12 residues. The CDR3, as DNA: TGCAGTTCGACAGCGGACGGTGAAAAACTGTTTTTT. This translates into CSSTADGEKLFF.

Ten or more counts support this clonotype. V is TRBV6-2 or TRBV6-3 and J is TRBJ2-7, with TRBD1 identical over 8 bases. This CDR3 region has 16 residues. Losses at the gene ends were 7 bases for V and 0 bases for J; bases not matched to a gene: 11. Germline CDR1 and CDR2: MNHEY and SVGEGT. The CDR3 DNA sequence: TGTGCCAGCACCCCGACCCGGGACAGGTTCTCCTACGAGCAGTACTTC. Protein: CASTPTRDRFSYEQYF.

CDR3 DNA sequence: TGTGCCAGCTCACCACCCGGACGAAGGTCGGATCAGCCCCAGCATTTT. Amino acid sequence: CASSPPGRRSDQPQHF. The chain couples TRBV18 to TRBJ1-5, with no clear D. Trimming removed 0 bases at V and 5 bases at J, with 14 bases between. The CDR3 runs to 16 residues. Germline V gene lookup returns CDR1 KGHSH and CDR2 LQKENI.

This clonotype was picked up many times. The CDR3 loop reads CASSSVGGATGELFF. In DNA, the CDR3 is TGTGCCAGCAGTTCTGTAGGTGGGGCCACCGGGGAGCTGTTTTTT. The chain is built from TRBV6-5 and TRBJ2-2; D might be TRBD1 (5 bases). CDR1 is MNHEY, CDR2 SVGAGI, per germline. Trimming removed 4 bases from V and 4 bases from J, with 13 bases in between. CDR3 length: 15 residues.

This clonotype was seen a handful of times. The V and J genes are TRBV9 and TRBJ2-2; TRBD1 is a possible D gene (7 bases). V was shortened by 4 bases and J by 2 bases, with 15 bases between the two germline ends. Germline V lookup: CDR1 SGDLS, CDR2 YYNGEE. The CDR3 has 16 residues. The CDR3 sequence is CASSPRGTRNTGELFF. The CDR3, as DNA: TGTGCCAGCAGCCCCAGGGGGACTCGAAACACCGGGGAGCTGTTTTTT.

This clonotype occurred many times. The chain joins TRBV20-1 to TRBJ2-5, with D possibly being TRBD2 (5 bases). The V end was cut by 0 bases, the J end by 2 bases, with 13 bases between. The CDR3 runs 15 residues. CDR1 and CDR2 from the germline V gene are DFQATT and SNEGSKA (reference sequence). CDR3 coding DNA: TGCAGTGCTAGAGAGGGTAGCGAAAGACAAGAGACCCAGTACTTC. Its protein product is CSAREGSERQETQYF.

The chain recombines TRBV7-2 with TRBJ1-5, with D possibly matching TRBD1 (5 bases). V gave up 1 base and J gave up 6 bases, with 13 bases separating them. The CDR3 runs 15 residues. Germline values: CDR1 SGHTA, CDR2 FQGNSA. The CDR3 loop is CASSLVGGRVQPQHF. In nucleotides, the CDR3 is TGTGCCAGCAGCTTAGTCGGGGGGAGGGTTCAGCCCCAGCATTTT. Together with reference TRBV7-2 and TRBJ1-5, the CDR3 gives the full variable domain: GAGVSQSPSNKVTEKGKDVELRCDPISGHTALYWYRQSLGQGLEFLIYFQGNSAPDKSGLPSDRFSAERTGGSVSTLTIQRTQQEDSAVYLCASSLVGGRVQPQHFGDGTRLSIL.

This clonotype was counted ten times or more. The V call is TRBV10-3, the J call TRBJ2-7; D may be TRBD1 (5 bases). Germline CDR1 reads ENHRY; CDR2 reads SYGVKD. V was cut by 3 bases and J by 0 bases, with 9 bases left in between. This CDR3 is 14 amino acids long. The CDR3 nucleotides read TGTGCCATCAGTGATAGGACACACTCCTACGAGCAGTACTTC. Protein product: CAISDRTHSYEQYF.

At least ten counts were recorded for this clonotype. V usage is TRBV12-3 or TRBV12-4 and J usage is TRBJ2-7; 9 nucleotides match TRBD2. CDR3 length equals 17 residues. V lost 3 bases, J lost 4 bases, and 13 bases stayed unmatched. CDR3: CASSFRGSGLAEYEQYF. CDR3 in DNA: TGTGCCAGCAGTTTTAGGGGGTCGGGACTAGCAGAATACGAGCAGTACTTC.

This clonotype has just one count. The gene calls are TRBV28 and TRBJ2-5; D is perhaps TRBD2 (6 bases). The CDR3 contains 15 residues. V was trimmed by 4 bases and J by 2 bases, leaving 14 bases between them. CDR1 is MDHEN and CDR2 is SYDVKM in the germline V gene. The CDR3 here is CASSSPAGRQETQYF. The CDR3 DNA follows: TGTGCCAGCAGTTCACCTGCGGGGAGACAAGAGACCCAGTACTTC.